This T cell receptor (beta chain) was recovered during a study of Graves' ophthalmopathy and Graves' hyperthyroidism. V lost 4 bases and J lost 2, with 15 bases in between. CDR3 length equals 16 residues. Germline V CDR1 and CDR2: LNHDA, SQIVND (reference sequence). This clonotype was seen many times. Using RNA transcripts, the TCR beta CDR3 regions were amplified. RT-PCR with HTBI primers came first, then second-round multiplex PCR. TCRdb re-called the multiplex PCR reads through MiXCR, storing one row per CDR3 protein. The data contain hundreds of thousands of distinct CDR3 sequences, approximately 21% of them singletons.

This TCR was sampled from a woman between 18 and 29 years old with stable Graves' hyperthyroidism. Some clones in this sample may be carry-over from other donors' samples. This chain connects TRBV19 to TRBJ1-5; possible D gene TRBD1, 6 bases. Sequences were obtained from peripheral blood. CDR3 in DNA: TGTGCCAGTAGTAACCAGGGGCAGGTTGGCAATCAGCCCCAGCATTTT. Amino acids: CASSNQGQVGNQPQHF.